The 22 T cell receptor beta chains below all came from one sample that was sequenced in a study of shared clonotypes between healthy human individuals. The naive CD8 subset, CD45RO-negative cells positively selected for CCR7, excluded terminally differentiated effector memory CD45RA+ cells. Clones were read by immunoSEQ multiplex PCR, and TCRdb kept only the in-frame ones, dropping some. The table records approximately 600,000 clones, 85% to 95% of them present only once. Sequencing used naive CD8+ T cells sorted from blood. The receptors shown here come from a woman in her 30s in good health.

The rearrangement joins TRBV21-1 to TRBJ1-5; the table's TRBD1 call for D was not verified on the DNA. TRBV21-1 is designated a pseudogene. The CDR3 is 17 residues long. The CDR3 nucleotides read TGTGCCAGCAGCTCGCAGGATCACCTTTGGGGCAATCAGCCCCAGCATTTT. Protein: CASSSQDHLWGNQPQHF.

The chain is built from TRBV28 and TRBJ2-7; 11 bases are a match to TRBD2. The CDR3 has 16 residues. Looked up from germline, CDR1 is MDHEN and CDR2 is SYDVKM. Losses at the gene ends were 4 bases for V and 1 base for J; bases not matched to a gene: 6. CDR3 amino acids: CASSSSLAGDSYEQYF. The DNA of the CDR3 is TGTGCCAGCAGTTCCTCACTAGCGGGAGATTCCTACGAGCAGTACTTC.

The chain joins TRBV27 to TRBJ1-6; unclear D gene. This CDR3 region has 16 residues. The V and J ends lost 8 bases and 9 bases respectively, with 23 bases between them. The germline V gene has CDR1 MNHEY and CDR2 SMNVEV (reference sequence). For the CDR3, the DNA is TGTGCCAGCGGCCCGAATGGCCCGGGCATGGGTTCACCCCTCCACTTT. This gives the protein CASGPNGPGMGSPLHF.

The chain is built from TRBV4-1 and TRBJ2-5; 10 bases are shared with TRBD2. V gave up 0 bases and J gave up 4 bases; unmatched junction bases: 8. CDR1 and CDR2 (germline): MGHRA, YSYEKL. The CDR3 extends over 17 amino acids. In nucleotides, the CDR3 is TGCGCCAGCAGCCAAGATTCGGTAGCGGGAGGAAGAGAGACCCAGTACTTC. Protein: CASSQDSVAGGRETQYF.

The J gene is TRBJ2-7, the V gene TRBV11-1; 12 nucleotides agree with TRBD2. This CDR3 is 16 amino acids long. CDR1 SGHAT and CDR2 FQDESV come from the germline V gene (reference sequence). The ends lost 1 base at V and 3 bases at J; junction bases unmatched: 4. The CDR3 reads CASSLDSSGRVYEQYF. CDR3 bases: TGTGCCAGCAGCTTAGATTCTAGCGGGAGGGTCTACGAGCAGTACTTC.

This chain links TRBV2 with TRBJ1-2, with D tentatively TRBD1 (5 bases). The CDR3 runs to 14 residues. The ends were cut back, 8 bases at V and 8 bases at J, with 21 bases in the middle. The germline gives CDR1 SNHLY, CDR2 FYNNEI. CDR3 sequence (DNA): TGTGCCAGCTACACTCCGACTGACAGTTTAGGCTACACCTTC. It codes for CASYTPTDSLGYTF. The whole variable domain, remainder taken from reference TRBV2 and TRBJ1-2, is EPEVTQTPSHQVTQMGQEVILRCVPISNHLYFYWYRQILGQKVEFLVSFYNNEISEKSEIFDDQFSVERPDGSNFTLKIRSTKLEDSAMYFCASYTPTDSLGYTFGSGTRLTVV.

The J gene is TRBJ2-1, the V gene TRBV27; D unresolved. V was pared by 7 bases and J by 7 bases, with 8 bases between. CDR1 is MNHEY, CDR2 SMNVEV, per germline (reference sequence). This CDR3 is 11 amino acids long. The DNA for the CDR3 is TGTGCCAGCACATCGGGTAATGAGCAGTTCTTC. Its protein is CASTSGNEQFF.

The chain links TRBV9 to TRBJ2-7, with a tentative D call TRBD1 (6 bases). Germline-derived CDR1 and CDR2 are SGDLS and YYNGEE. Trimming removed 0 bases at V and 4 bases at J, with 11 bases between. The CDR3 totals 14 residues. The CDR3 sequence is CASSVALGGYEQYF. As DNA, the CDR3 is TGTGCCAGCAGCGTAGCCCTAGGGGGATACGAGCAGTACTTC. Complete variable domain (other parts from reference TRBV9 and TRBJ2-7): DSGVTQTPKHLITATGQRVTLRCSPRSGDLSVYWYQQSLDQGLQFLIQYYNGEERAKGNILERFSAQQFPDLHSELNLSSLELGDSALYFCASSVALGGYEQYFGPGTRLTVT.

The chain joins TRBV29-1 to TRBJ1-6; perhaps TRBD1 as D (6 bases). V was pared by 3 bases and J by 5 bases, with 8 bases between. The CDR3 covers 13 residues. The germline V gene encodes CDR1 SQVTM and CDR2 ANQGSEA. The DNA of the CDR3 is TGCAGCGTTGATAAGGGGGATAATTCACCCCTCCACTTT. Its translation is CSVDKGDNSPLHF.

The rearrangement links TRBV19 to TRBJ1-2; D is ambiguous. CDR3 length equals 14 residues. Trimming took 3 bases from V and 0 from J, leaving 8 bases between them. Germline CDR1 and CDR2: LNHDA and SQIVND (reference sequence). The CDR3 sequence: CASSMDPANYGYTF. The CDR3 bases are TGTGCCAGTAGTATGGACCCAGCTAACTATGGCTACACCTTC.

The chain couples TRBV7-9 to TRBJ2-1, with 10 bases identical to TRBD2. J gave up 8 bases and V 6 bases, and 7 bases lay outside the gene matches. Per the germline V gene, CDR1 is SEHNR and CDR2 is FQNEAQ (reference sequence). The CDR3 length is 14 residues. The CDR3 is CASRGGTSVYEQFF. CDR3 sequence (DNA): TGTGCCAGCAGAGGCGGGACTAGCGTCTATGAGCAGTTCTTC.

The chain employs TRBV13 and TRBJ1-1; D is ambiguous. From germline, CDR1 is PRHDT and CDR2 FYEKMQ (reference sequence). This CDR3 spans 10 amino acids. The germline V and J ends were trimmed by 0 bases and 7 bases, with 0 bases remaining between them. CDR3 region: CASSLGEAFF. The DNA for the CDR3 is TGTGCCAGCAGCTTAGGTGAAGCTTTCTTT.

CDR3 coding DNA: TGTGCCAGCAGTGACTCGACCAGGGGGCACACTGAAGCTTTCTTT. It codes for CASSDSTRGHTEAFF. J is TRBJ1-1 and V is TRBV6-4, with 8 bases aligning to TRBD1. The CDR3 has 15 residues. Trimming took 0 bases from V and 3 from J; bases not matched to a gene: 3. CDR1 and CDR2 from the germline V gene are MRHNA and SNTAGT.

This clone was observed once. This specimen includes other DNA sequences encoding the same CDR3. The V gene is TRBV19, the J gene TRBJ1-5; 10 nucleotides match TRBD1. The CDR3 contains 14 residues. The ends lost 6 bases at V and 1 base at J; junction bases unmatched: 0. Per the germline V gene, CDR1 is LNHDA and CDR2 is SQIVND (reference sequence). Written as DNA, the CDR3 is TGTGCCAGTAGGGACAGGGGGAGCAATCAGCCCCAGCATTTT. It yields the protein CASRDRGSNQPQHF.

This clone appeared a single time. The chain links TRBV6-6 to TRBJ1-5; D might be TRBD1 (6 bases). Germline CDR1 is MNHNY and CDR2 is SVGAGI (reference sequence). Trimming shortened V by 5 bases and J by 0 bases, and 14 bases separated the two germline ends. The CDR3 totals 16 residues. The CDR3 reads CASSLYRAGSNQPQHF. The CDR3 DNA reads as TGTGCCAGCAGTCTTTACAGGGCAGGTAGCAATCAGCCCCAGCATTTT.

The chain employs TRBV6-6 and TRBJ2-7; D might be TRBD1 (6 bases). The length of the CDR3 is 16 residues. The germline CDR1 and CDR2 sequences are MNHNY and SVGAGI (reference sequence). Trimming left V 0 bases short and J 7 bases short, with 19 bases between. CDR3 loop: CASSYSPRNRVGEQYF. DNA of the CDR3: TGTGCCAGCAGTTACTCGCCTCGCAACAGGGTGGGGGAGCAGTACTTC.

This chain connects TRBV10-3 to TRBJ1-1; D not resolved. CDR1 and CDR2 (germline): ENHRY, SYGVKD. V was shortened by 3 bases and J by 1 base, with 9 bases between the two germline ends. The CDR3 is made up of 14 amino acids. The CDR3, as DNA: TGTGCCATCAGTGACCCACCGGGGAACACTGAAGCTTTCTTT. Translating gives CAISDPPGNTEAFF.

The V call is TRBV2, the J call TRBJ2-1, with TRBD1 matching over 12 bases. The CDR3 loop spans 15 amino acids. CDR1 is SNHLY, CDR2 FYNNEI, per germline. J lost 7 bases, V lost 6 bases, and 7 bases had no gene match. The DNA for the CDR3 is TGTGCCAGCAGGATCGGGACAGGGGGCTCGAATGAGCAGTTCTTC. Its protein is CASRIGTGGSNEQFF.

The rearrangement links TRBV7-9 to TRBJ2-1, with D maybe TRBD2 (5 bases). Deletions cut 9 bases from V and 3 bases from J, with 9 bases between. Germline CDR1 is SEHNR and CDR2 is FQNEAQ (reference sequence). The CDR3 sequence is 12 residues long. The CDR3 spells CASLRDYNEQFF. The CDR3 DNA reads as TGTGCCAGTCTCCGGGACTACAATGAGCAGTTCTTC.

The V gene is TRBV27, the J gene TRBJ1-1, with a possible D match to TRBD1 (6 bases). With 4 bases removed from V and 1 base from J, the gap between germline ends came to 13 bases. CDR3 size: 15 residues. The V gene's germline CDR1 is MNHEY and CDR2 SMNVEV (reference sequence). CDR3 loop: CASSYTTGTNTEAFF. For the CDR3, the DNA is TGTGCCAGCAGTTACACGACAGGAACGAACACTGAAGCTTTCTTT.

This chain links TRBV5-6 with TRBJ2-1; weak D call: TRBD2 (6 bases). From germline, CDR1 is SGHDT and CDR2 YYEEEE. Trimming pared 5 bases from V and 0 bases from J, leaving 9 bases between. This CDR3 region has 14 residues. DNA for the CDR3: TGTGCCAGCAGTAGCGGCAGCTCCTACAATGAGCAGTTCTTC. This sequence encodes CASSSGSSYNEQFF. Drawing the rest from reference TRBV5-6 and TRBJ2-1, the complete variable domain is DAGVTQSPTHLIKTRGQQVTLRCSPKSGHDTVSWYQQALGQGPQFIFQYYEEEERQRGNFPDRFSGHQFPNYSSELNVNALLLGDSALYLCASSSGSSYNEQFFGPGTRLTVL.

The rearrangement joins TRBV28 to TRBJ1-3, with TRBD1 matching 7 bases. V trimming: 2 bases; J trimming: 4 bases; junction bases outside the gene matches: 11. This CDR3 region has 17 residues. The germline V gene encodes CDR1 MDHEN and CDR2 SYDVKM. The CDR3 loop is CASSLLAIRDRGNTIYF. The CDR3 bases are TGTGCCAGCAGTTTACTAGCTATCCGGGACAGAGGAAACACCATATATTTT.